Listed below are T cell receptor beta chains from one sample, sequenced in a study of T cell responses to AZD1222 COVID-19 vaccine. Profiling relied on immunoSEQ multiplex PCR, and the TCRdb table lists in-frame clones only, not all of them. The data hold roughly 150,000 clones, with approximately 91% observed a single time. Sequences were derived from peripheral blood, sampled 28 days after the second AZD1222 dose. These receptors were taken from an adult who received the AZD1222 COVID-19 vaccine. The CDR3 runs from the conserved cysteine through the conserved F or W. D genes are given only for firm matches. The size field is filled for only some rows; it gives once, few, many or a size class.

V gene	clone size	D gene	J gene	CDR3 length	CDR3 DNA	CDR3 protein
TRBV18	.	TRBD1	TRBJ1-1	15	TGTGCCAGCTCGTACGACAGGGGACTGAACACTGAAGCTTTCTTT	CASSYDRGLNTEAFF
TRBV7-8	.	TRBD2	TRBJ2-3	16	TGTGCCAGCTCGTACGGGAGGGCCGTAGGTACAGATACGCAGTATTTT	CASSYGRAVGTDTQYF
TRBV4-2	.	.	TRBJ1-5	17	TGTGCCAGCAGTCTAGGGACGGAAGATGCCAGACATCAGCCCCAGCATTTT	CASSLGTEDARHQPQHF
TRBV5-6	.	TRBD1	TRBJ2-2	15	TGTGCCAGCAGGCCCAGGGGGCGAAGTACCGGGGAGCTGTTTTTT	CASRPRGRSTGELFF
TRBV7-3	.	TRBD2	TRBJ2-1	16	TGTGCCAGCAGCTTGGCCGGGACTAGCGGCTACAATGAGCAGTTCTTC	CASSLAGTSGYNEQFF
TRBV6-2/TRBV6-3	.	.	TRBJ1-2	15	TGTGCCAGCAGCCAACCGGGACACGCTAACTATGGCTACACCTTC	CASSQPGHANYGYTF
TRBV5-1	once	TRBD1	TRBJ2-3	17	TGCGCCAGCAGCTTATACAACACCGGGACAGCGGCGGATACGCAGTATTTT	CASSLYNTGTAADTQYF
TRBV28	once	.	TRBJ2-3	14	TGTGCCAGCAGTTGGTTCTCTAGCACAGATACGCAGTATTTT	CASSWFSSTDTQYF
TRBV5-1	.	TRBD2	TRBJ2-7	17	TGCGCCAGCAGCCGGGACCCGACTAGCGGGAGGCCCTACGAGCAGTACTTC	CASSRDPTSGRPYEQYF
TRBV13	.	TRBD1	TRBJ1-2	16	TGTGCCAGCAGCCCAATCGGGACAGGGGCTTACTATGGCTACACCTTC	CASSPIGTGAYYGYTF
TRBV9	.	.	TRBJ2-1	15	TGTGCCAGCAGCGTACATCAGGGGTCCTACAATGAGCAGTTCTTC	CASSVHQGSYNEQFF
TRBV6-5	few	.	TRBJ1-6	14	TGTGCAGTGGGGACATACTCCTATAATTCACCCCTCCACTTT	CAVGTYSYNSPLHF
TRBV5-1	.	.	TRBJ1-2	14	TGCGCCAGCAGCGACTGGGGGCGGACGATTGGCTACACCTTC	CASSDWGRTIGYTF
TRBV5-4	.	.	TRBJ2-5	14	TGTGCCAGCAGCCTCCAGGACGGGAAAGAGACCCAGTACTTC	CASSLQDGKETQYF
TRBV11-2	.	TRBD2	TRBJ2-7	18	TGTGCCAGCAGCTTAGATTATCCCCCGCGGGAGGTCTCCTACGAGCAGTACTTC	CASSLDYPPREVSYEQYF
TRBV9	.	TRBD2	TRBJ2-1	14	TGTGCCAGCAGCGTAGTAGGGACTAGTCGTGAGCAGTTCTTC	CASSVVGTSREQFF
TRBV11-2	.	.	TRBJ1-1	18	TGTGCCAGCAGCCTCCTACTATCGTCGGGGGCGGCGGGCACTGAAGCTTTCTTT	CASSLLLSSGAAGTEAFF
TRBV5-4	few	.	TRBJ1-2	13	TGTGCCAGCAGCTCGGGAGACATCTATGGCTACACCTTC	CASSSGDIYGYTF
TRBV5-1	.	.	TRBJ2-2	17	TGCGCCAGCAGCTCTGGAGACAGGGATGGAGGGACCGGGGAGCTGTTTTTT	CASSSGDRDGGTGELFF
TRBV27	.	.	TRBJ1-6	17	TGTGCCAGCAGTCCCGATTGGGAGGGTGGATATAATTCACCCCTCCACTTT	CASSPDWEGGYNSPLHF
TRBV7-9	once	.	TRBJ2-7	12	TGTGCCAGCAGCTTAGGAGCCTACGAGCAGTACTTC	CASSLGAYEQYF
TRBV7-2	.	.	TRBJ2-2	17	TGTGCCAGCAGCTTAGCGTCTCGGCGGGCTAACACCGGGGAGCTGTTTTTT	CASSLASRRANTGELFF
TRBV6-5	.	TRBD1	TRBJ1-5	14	TGTGCCAGCGGCAAGGACAGGCGCAATCAGCCCCAGCATTTT	CASGKDRRNQPQHF
TRBV20-1	.	.	TRBJ2-7	11	TGCAGTTCCCGGGACGGCAACGAGCAGTACTTC	CSSRDGNEQYF
TRBV27	.	.	TRBJ1-5	15	TGTGCCAGCAGCCCATCAGGGGTTATCAATCAGCCCCAGCATTTT	CASSPSGVINQPQHF
TRBV7-3	.	.	TRBJ2-1	19	TGTGCCAGCAGCCCACATAAGGGGGGGGCGGGACGGCTAAAGAATGAGCAGTTCTTC	CASSPHKGGAGRLKNEQFF
TRBV9	.	.	TRBJ1-1	12	TGTGCCAGCAGCGTAGGTTCTTCTGAAGCTTTCTTT	CASSVGSSEAFF
TRBV7-2	.	TRBD1	TRBJ2-7	16	TGTGCCAGCAGCTCTCAGGCCCGGACAGGGTATCGGGAGCAGTACTTC	CASSSQARTGYREQYF
TRBV11-3	.	TRBD2	TRBJ2-1	15	TGTGCCAGCAGCACAAGCGGGAGGGCCGACAATGAGCAGTTCTTC	CASSTSGRADNEQFF
TRBV7-2	.	TRBD1	TRBJ2-2	17	TGTGCCAGCAGCCTAAGGCCGGGACAGGGGTCGTCCGGGGAGCTGTTTTTT	CASSLRPGQGSSGELFF
TRBV5-6	.	TRBD2	TRBJ2-7	16	TGTGCCAGCAGCCCTTTACAGCGGGGAACCCCCTACGAGCAGTACTTC	CASSPLQRGTPYEQYF
TRBV6-2/TRBV6-3	.	TRBD1	TRBJ2-7	16	TGTGCCAGCAGTTATCCCACGGACAGGGGTTCCCACGAGCAGTACTTC	CASSYPTDRGSHEQYF
TRBV11-2	once	.	TRBJ2-5	14	TGTGCCAGCAGCTTAGACAGGGGCCAAGAGACCCAGTACTTC	CASSLDRGQETQYF
TRBV4-3	.	.	TRBJ2-1	17	TGCGCCAGCAGCTCTAGGGCGTTAAGCGGCCCCTACAATGAGCAGTTCTTC	CASSSRALSGPYNEQFF
TRBV5-6	.	.	TRBJ2-5	13	TGTGCCAGCAGCTTGCGCGGACAAGAGACCCAGTACTTC	CASSLRGQETQYF
TRBV24-1	.	.	TRBJ2-3	15	TGTGCCACCAGTGATCCGACAGGCCTTAAAGATACGCAGTATTTT	CATSDPTGLKDTQYF
TRBV4-2	.	.	TRBJ1-5	16	TGTGCCAGCAGCCAAGATAGAGGAGGGAGGCATCAGCCCCAGCATTTT	CASSQDRGGRHQPQHF
TRBV4-2	.	TRBD1	TRBJ1-2	15	TGTGCCAGCAGCCAAGTGCGACAGGGAGGCTATGGCTACACCTTC	CASSQVRQGGYGYTF
TRBV5-4	.	.	TRBJ1-3	17	TGTGCCAGCAGCTTGAATCTCGGGGGGGGAGCGGTAAACACCATATATTTT	CASSLNLGGGAVNTIYF
TRBV3-1/TRBV3-2	.	.	TRBJ2-5	15	TGTGCCAGCAGCCCTCCGGGCGGGCCGGGGGAGACCCAGTACTTC	CASSPPGGPGETQYF
TRBV6-5	.	TRBD2	TRBJ2-1	15	TGTGCCAGCAGTTATGGGACTAGCGGCTACAATGAGCAGTTCTTC	CASSYGTSGYNEQFF
TRBV5-1	.	TRBD2	TRBJ2-2	16	TGCGCCAGCAGCTTATCGACTAGCGGGGCGACCGGGGAGCTGTTTTTT	CASSLSTSGATGELFF